One T cell receptor (beta chain) is described in this entry. Its binding antigen is unknown. No base quality values were provided; no much bigger clone lies one nucleotide off. This sample was taken from a study of blood T cell repertoires in COVID-19 (TCRdb year 2020). As for the study more broadly: Samples from collaborators originated in the United States, Italy and Spain and spanned both the acute and convalescent phases of COVID-19. The material from the prospective study consisted of cDNA or gDNA derived from T cells, B-cell-depleted T cells, or PBMCs. Deeply sampled blood TCRbeta repertoires from subjects exposed to, actively infected with, or recovered from COVID-19 were included in the dataset. The repertoires were made available in a free public database intended to serve as a resource for research on the immune response to SARS-CoV-2. Samples were obtained from the ongoing ImmuneRACE study (first 160 participants) and from over a thousand subjects provided by 6 global collaborators. The sample metadata nearly always contained a de-identified subject ID, COVID-19 status, age in years and sex. Where available, HLA class I and class II types were obtained from metadata supplied by the sample provider rather than from assay-based typing.

Participants in the prospective study were enrolled through a virtual design, were aged roughly 18 to 100 years, and lived in roughly 25 United States geographic areas. Cohort assignment in the prospective study relied on participant-reported clinical history from a screening survey and a study questionnaire. Recovered participants in ImmuneRACE Cohort 3 were defined as having two consecutive negative NP/OP PCR tests, clearance from a healthcare professional, or resolution of symptoms. Mobile phlebotomists in the prospective study collected whole blood, serum and a nasopharyngeal or oropharyngeal swab from every participant. Over an approximately 2-month period, participants in the prospective study had the option of providing additional blood draws and questionnaires. Blood samples from the prospective study were shipped frozen or at room temperature prior to DNA extraction. CDR1 and CDR2, looked up from the germline V gene, are SGHAT and FQNNGV. Trimming accounts for 3 bases at V and 7 bases at J, while the number of junction bases matched to no gene is 4. The cysteine opens and the phenylalanine closes a CDR3 of 15 amino acids. The read is trimmed to its CDR3 DNA, 45 bases read in frame from base 1.

The full study reports these points: How much clinical and demographic metadata was included differed by source and by participant, and the metadata was provided uncurated.

TCRbeta CDR3 regions were amplified from genomic DNA using the immunoSEQ Assay, a bias-controlled multiplex PCR. Processing in the source paper ran as follows. Nucleated cell counts per sample were estimated from amplification of reference gene primers within the assay. To quantify the absolute abundance of each unique TCRbeta CDR3 rearrangement, sequence reads were collapsed and filtered. For each sample, productive Simpson clonality was calculated by taking the square root of Simpson's diversity index across productive rearrangements. TCRdb re-hosts the immuneACCESS table, in-frame sequences only. Its copies lack some clones; in the studies checked, an unresolved V gene accounts for under half of them, and the cause for the rest is not known. V, J and clone size reflect that table, while D and trimming were determined from the DNA. A total of approximately 160,000 clones appear in this sample, roughly 83% of them only once. 3.5% to 5% of the sample is in the top ten clones.

This TCR derives from a woman in her forties or fifties who had recovered from COVID-19. This chain joins TRBV11-2 to TRBJ2-1, with 12 bases aligning to TRBD1. Material: PBMCs or T cells enriched from blood (not recorded which). The nucleotide sequence reads as follows: TGTGCCAGCAGCTTTGGGACAGGGGGCCGAAATGAGCAGTTCTTC. The resulting protein is CASSFGTGGRNEQFF.